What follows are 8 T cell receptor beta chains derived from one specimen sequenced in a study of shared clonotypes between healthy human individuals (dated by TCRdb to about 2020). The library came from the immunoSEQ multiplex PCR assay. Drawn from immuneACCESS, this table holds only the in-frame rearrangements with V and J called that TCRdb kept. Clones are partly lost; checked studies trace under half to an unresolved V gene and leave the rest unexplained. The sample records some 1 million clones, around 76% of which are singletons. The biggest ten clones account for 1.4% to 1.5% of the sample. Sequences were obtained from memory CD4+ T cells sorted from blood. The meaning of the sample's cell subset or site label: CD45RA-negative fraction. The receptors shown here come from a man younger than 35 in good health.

CDR3 sequence (DNA): TGTGCCAGCAGTTTAGGGTCTTCAGCTAATGAGCAGTTCTTC. Protein product: CASSLGSSANEQFF. The chain carries TRBV6-6 and TRBJ2-1, with unresolved D. Germline loops: CDR1 MNHNY, CDR2 SVGAGI (reference sequence). Trimming shortened V by 4 bases and J by 7 bases, and 14 bases separated the two germline ends. The CDR3 extends over 14 amino acids.

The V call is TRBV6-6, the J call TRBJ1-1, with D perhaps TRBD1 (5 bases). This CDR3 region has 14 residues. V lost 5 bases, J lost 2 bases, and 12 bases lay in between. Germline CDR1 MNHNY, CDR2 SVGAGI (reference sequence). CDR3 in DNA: TGTGCCAGCAGTCACCCAGGGATTAACACTGAAGCTTTCTTT. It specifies CASSHPGINTEAFF.

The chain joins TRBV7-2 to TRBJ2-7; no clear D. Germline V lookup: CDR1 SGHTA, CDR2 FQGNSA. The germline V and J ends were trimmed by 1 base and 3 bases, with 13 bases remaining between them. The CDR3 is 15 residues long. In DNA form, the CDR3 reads TGTGCCAGCAGCTTAGGGGCAGCTGGGGACTACGAGCAGTACTTC. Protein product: CASSLGAAGDYEQYF.

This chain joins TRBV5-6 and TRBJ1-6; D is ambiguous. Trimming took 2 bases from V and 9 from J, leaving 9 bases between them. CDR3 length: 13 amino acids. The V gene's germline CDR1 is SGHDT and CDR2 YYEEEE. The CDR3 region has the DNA TGTGCCAGCAGCTTCCGAACCCTTTCACCCCTCCACTTT. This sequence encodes CASSFRTLSPLHF.

The CDR3 bases are TGCGCCAGCAGCCAAGCCGCCACCACAGATACGCAGTATTTT. Translated, it gives CASSQAATTDTQYF. The chain uses TRBV4-1 and TRBJ2-3, with D uncertain. From germline, CDR1 is MGHRA and CDR2 YSYEKL. V was clipped by 1 base and J by 2 bases, with 7 bases between them. There are 14 residues in the CDR3.

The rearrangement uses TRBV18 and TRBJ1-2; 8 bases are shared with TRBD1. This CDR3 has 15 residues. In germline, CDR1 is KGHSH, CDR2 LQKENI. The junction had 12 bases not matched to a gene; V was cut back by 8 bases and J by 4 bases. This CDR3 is CASTSTGGEGYGYTF. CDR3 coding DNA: TGTGCCAGCACCAGCACAGGGGGAGAAGGCTATGGCTACACCTTC.

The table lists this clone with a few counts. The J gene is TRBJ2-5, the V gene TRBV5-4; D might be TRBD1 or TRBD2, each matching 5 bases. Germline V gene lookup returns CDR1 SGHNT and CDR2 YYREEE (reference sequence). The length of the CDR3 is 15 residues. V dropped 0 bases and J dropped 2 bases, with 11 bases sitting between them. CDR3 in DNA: TGTGCCAGCAGCTTGGATGGGACGCGACAAGAGACCCAGTACTTC. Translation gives CASSLDGTRQETQYF. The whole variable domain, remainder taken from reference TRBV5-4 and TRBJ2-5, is ETGVTQSPTHLIKTRGQQVTLRCSSQSGHNTVSWYQQALGQGPQFIFQYYREEENGRGNFPPRFSGLQFPNYSSELNVNALELDDSALYLCASSLDGTRQETQYFGPGTRLLVL.

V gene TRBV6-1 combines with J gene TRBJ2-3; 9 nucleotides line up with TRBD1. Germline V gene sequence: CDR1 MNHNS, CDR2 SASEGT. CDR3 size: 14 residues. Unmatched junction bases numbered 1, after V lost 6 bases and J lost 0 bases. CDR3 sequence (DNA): TGTGCCAGCAGGGGACAGGGCAGCACAGATACGCAGTATTTT. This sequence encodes CASRGQGSTDTQYF.